The clone carrying this TCR beta chain showed up many times. The entry originates in a study of low-dose radiotherapy and immunotherapy resistance in tumors. About the research overall: On a schedule of every two weeks, intravenous cyclophosphamide at a dose of 200 mg/m2 was delivered one day before each radiation and immunotherapy administration. From cycle 1 day 1, patients took oral aspirin 300 mg every day for four cycles.

Looked up from germline, CDR1 is SGDLS and CDR2 is YYNGEE. This CDR3 is 17 amino acids long. Trimming cost V 5 bases and J 1 base, with 20 bases left between them. Time point specified: after trial treatment. Stated treatment: LDRT plus nivolumab, ipilimumab, low-dose cyclophosphamide and aspirin (RACIN trial). Those eligible were patients bearing advanced solid tumors lacking tumor-infiltrating lymphocytes. Gene-specific TRAV and TRBV primers were used for first-strand cDNA, covering alpha and beta chains. For amplifying TCRs, the PCR ran for roughly 20 cycles with Phusion, which was used together with a constant-region primer and the adapter on the V primers. Using its own MiXCR run on the reads, TCRdb lists one record per CDR3 protein. The sample consists of around 100,000 distinct CDR3 sequences, more than 20% of them appearing once.

The V gene is TRBV9, the J gene TRBJ2-3; possibly TRBD1 for D (5 bases). Sample: PBMCs, taken after low-dose radiotherapy plus immunotherapy. The TCR comes from a male donor with prostate cancer. The CDR3 bases are TGTGCCAGCAGAACTCAAAGCAGCACAGGACGCACAGATACGCAGTATTTT. Its translation: CASRTQSSTGRTDTQYF.